Below, 12 T cell receptor beta chains from the same sample are listed, as sequenced in a study of cytomegalovirus exposure and HLA in healthy donors. Primers for the PCR totalled 60 Vbeta and 13 Jbeta. Profiling relied on immunoSEQ multiplex PCR, and the TCRdb table lists in-frame clones only, not all of them. Of approximately 160,000 clones detected, 65% to 90% appear once; the ten largest clones hold around 2%. Source material: PBMCs. These TCRs come from a human donor in good health.

This clone was seen only once. V is TRBV7-3 and J is TRBJ2-2, with D possibly being TRBD2 (6 bases). V was cut by 1 base and J by 1 base, with 7 bases left in between. This CDR3 spans 15 amino acids. Germline CDR1 SGHTA, CDR2 FQGTGA. CDR3 region: CASSLNGGNTGELFF. CDR3 sequence (DNA): TGTGCCAGCAGCTTAAACGGGGGGAACACCGGGGAGCTGTTTTTT.

The J gene is TRBJ2-1, the V gene TRBV25-1; D is perhaps TRBD2 (6 bases). This CDR3 spans 15 amino acids. Per the germline V gene, CDR1 is MGHDK and CDR2 is SYGVNS. Trimming removed 1 base at V and 0 bases at J, with 7 bases between. The CDR3 sequence: CASSEFGSSYNEQFF. DNA of the CDR3: TGTGCCAGCAGTGAATTCGGGAGCTCCTACAATGAGCAGTTCTTC.

The chain carries TRBV29-1 and TRBJ1-2, with unresolved D. V was shortened by 7 bases and J by 3 bases, with 12 bases between the two germline ends. The CDR3 spans 12 residues. CDR1 is SQVTM, CDR2 ANQGSEA, per germline. CDR3 region: CSGGQTDYGYTF. The CDR3 DNA follows: TGCAGCGGCGGGCAGACGGACTATGGCTACACCTTC.

The CDR3 sequence is CASSLAGGRYEQYF. The CDR3 coding sequence is TGCGCCAGCAGCTTAGCGGGGGGCCGCTACGAGCAGTACTTC. This rearrangement joins TRBV5-1 to TRBJ2-7; 9 nucleotides line up with TRBD2. Germline CDR1 SGHRS, CDR2 YFSETQ. The V gene end was trimmed by 2 bases and the J gene end by 3 bases; junction bases not matched to a gene: 3. This CDR3 spans 14 amino acids.

Turning to this clone: The same CDR3 arises from other DNA sequences in this sample as well. V usage is TRBV20-1 and J usage is TRBJ2-1, with no clear D. The germline V and J ends were trimmed by 3 bases and 8 bases, with 8 bases remaining between them. The germline CDR1 and CDR2 sequences are DFQATT and SNEGSKA (reference sequence). This CDR3 region has 11 residues. The CDR3: CSASSVDEQFF. CDR3 nucleotide sequence: TGCAGTGCTAGTAGTGTCGATGAGCAGTTCTTC.

The chain carries TRBV5-1 and TRBJ1-1; D remains ambiguous. Germline CDR1 and CDR2: SGHRS and YFSETQ. This CDR3 contains 14 residues. V shed 0 bases and J shed 0 bases, with 6 bases lying between them. CDR3: CASSLAAVNTEAFF. For the CDR3, the DNA is TGCGCCAGCAGCTTGGCGGCGGTGAACACTGAAGCTTTCTTT.

The V call is TRBV6-5, the J call TRBJ1-6, with 8 bases fitting TRBD1. Trimming took 5 bases from V and 9 from J; bases not matched to a gene: 6. There are 14 residues in the CDR3. Germline loops: CDR1 MNHEY, CDR2 SVGAGI. CDR3 amino acids: CASSDGQGGSPLHF. CDR3 in DNA: TGTGCCAGCAGTGACGGACAGGGCGGTTCACCCCTCCACTTT.

This clone was found a few times. The rearrangement joins TRBV19 to TRBJ2-7, with 7 bases identical to TRBD2. V was clipped by 8 bases and J by 4 bases; unmatched bases: 8. This CDR3 has 13 amino acids. The germline gives CDR1 LNHDA, CDR2 SQIVND (reference sequence). The CDR3 region is CASGEGLFYEQYF. The CDR3 DNA reads TGTGCCAGTGGGGAGGGCCTCTTTTACGAGCAGTACTTC.

This clone was seen only once. The rearrangement joins TRBV7-2 to TRBJ1-1, with D perhaps matching TRBD1 (6 bases). Germline CDR1 is SGHTA and CDR2 is FQGNSA. The CDR3 loop spans 13 amino acids. V was cut by 5 bases and J by 7 bases, with 14 bases left in between. The CDR3 nucleotides read TGTGCCAGCAGCGTAAGGACAGCCAGTGAAGCTTTCTTT. This codes for CASSVRTASEAFF.

The J gene is TRBJ1-2, the V gene TRBV5-1, with D perhaps matching TRBD1 (5 bases). There are 11 residues in the CDR3. Germline V lookup: CDR1 SGHRS, CDR2 YFSETQ. Trimming cost V 0 bases and J 13 bases, with 10 bases left between them. The CDR3: CASSLEGVSTF. In DNA, the CDR3 is TGCGCCAGCAGCTTGGAAGGGGTTAGCACCTTC.

This chain links TRBV7-2 with TRBJ2-7; TRBD2 aligns across 15 bases. The J segment lost 2 bases and the V segment lost 0 bases, leaving 8 bases of the junction unmatched. The CDR3 totals 19 residues. Germline CDR1 SGHTA, CDR2 FQGNSA. Here the CDR3 reads CASSLAFGTSGGTTYEQYF. For the CDR3, the DNA is TGTGCCAGCAGCTTAGCGTTTGGGACTAGCGGGGGGACCACCTACGAGCAGTACTTC.

The chain combines TRBV6-5 with TRBJ2-5; D gene unclear. Germline assignment: CDR1 MNHEY and CDR2 SVGAGI. Trimming shortened V by 5 bases and J by 3 bases, and 7 bases separated the two germline ends. The CDR3 loop spans 12 amino acids. The CDR3 protein is CASSNTEETQYF. The DNA for the CDR3 is TGTGCCAGCAGTAATACGGAAGAGACCCAGTACTTC.